The clone carrying this T cell receptor beta chain has only a few counts. This specimen belongs to a study of T-cell reconstitution after alpha-beta-depleted transplantation in children. Germline CDR1 reads MNHEY; CDR2 reads SVGEGT. The V gene end was trimmed by 4 bases and the J gene end by 1 base; junction bases not matched to a gene: 2. The CDR3 covers 15 residues. This sample's TCRbeta library carried unique molecular identifier barcodes. TCRdb ran MiXCR on the PCR reads and lists one entry per CDR3 protein. This sample has roughly 610,000 distinct CDR3 sequences; about 11% occur once, and the top ten carry less than 4.5%.

This chain joins TRBV6-2 or TRBV6-3 and TRBJ2-1; 9 bases align to TRBD2. Here the sequenced sample was PBMCs from the stem cell graft donor, taken from the stem cell graft. This TCR was recovered from a human donor who donated a stem cell graft to a child with acute myeloid leukemia. Here the CDR3 reads CASSWGLASYNEQFF. CDR3 nucleotides: TGTGCCAGCAGTTGGGGACTAGCATCCTACAATGAGCAGTTCTTC.